The present entry profiles one T cell receptor beta chain with its context. This sample is drawn from a study of T cell changes during pregnancy in multiple sclerosis. This CDR3 is built from 16 residues. In germline, CDR1 is LNHDA, CDR2 SQIVND (reference sequence). The ends lost 3 bases at V and 5 bases at J; junction bases unmatched: 13. Libraries were prepared by immunoSEQ multiplex PCR; TCRdb keeps only in-frame clonotypes and omits some of them. The sample contains fewer than 150,000 clones, less than 97% of which appear only once. The chain employs TRBV19 and TRBJ2-7; 7 bases are a match to TRBD1. The starting material was peripheral blood, obtained after pregnancy. This receptor was taken from a female donor with multiple sclerosis, enrolled in a pregnancy study. The CDR3, as DNA: TGTGCCAGTAGTATGGACAGGAAAACCCCCCCGGACGAGCAGTACTTC. This sequence encodes CASSMDRKTPPDEQYF.